The TCR beta chain under discussion was sequenced for a study of neurological immune-mediated disorders. Study findings and constraints: Private repertoires in all groups were suggested by the finding that expanded clones across subjects shared no CDR3 amino acid sequences.

TCRdb re-analysed the 5' RACE reads in MiXCR, keeping a single row per CDR3 protein. The table lists 28,000 or so distinct CDR3 sequences, roughly 15% of them singletons, with less than 35% in the top ten. Germline V gives CDR1 SNHLY, CDR2 FYNNEI. V shed 8 bases and J shed 10 bases, with 14 bases lying between them. The CDR3 is made up of 12 amino acids. This clonotype was detected ten times or more. Its antigen is not identified. The chain recombines TRBV2 with TRBJ1-4; D is uncertain. This TCR was sampled from a man aged 70 or older in good health. Sample: PBMCs. The CDR3 DNA sequence: TGTGCCAGCCGGGGAGAGGTTGGAAAACTGTTTTTT. It translates to CASRGEVGKLFF.